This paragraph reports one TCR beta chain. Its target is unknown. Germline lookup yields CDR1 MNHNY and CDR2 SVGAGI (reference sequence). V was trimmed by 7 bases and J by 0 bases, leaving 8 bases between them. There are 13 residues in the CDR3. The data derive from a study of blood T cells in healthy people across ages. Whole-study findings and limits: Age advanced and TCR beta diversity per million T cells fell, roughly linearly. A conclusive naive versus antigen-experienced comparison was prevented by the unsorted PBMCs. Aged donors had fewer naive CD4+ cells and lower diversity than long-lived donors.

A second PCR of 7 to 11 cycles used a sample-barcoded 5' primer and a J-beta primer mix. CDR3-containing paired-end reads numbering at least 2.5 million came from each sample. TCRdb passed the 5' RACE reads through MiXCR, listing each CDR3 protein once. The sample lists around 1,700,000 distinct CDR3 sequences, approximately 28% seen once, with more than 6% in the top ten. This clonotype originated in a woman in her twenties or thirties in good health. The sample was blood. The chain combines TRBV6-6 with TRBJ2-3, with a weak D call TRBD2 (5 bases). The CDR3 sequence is CASTPSSTDTQYF. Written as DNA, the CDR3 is TGTGCCAGCACTCCTAGCAGCACAGATACGCAGTATTTT.